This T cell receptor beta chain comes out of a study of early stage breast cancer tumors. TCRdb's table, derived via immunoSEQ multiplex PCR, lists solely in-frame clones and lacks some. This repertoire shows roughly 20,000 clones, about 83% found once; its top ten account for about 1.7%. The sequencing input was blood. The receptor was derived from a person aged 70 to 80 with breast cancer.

CDR3 residues: CASSLIPGTYNEQFF. In DNA, the CDR3 is TGTGCCAGCAGCTTAATCCCCGGGACCTACAATGAGCAGTTCTTC. The chain employs TRBV7-2 and TRBJ2-1; D might be TRBD2 (5 bases). V was clipped by 2 bases and J by 2 bases, with 10 bases between them. The CDR3 totals 15 residues. Germline CDR1 and CDR2: SGHTA and FQGNSA.